These 27 T cell receptor beta chains were all obtained from the same sample, sequenced in a study of T cells in Graves' hyperthyroidism and ophthalmopathy. From RNA transcripts, TCR beta CDR3 regions were amplified. HTBI primers were employed in a first-round RT-PCR of the TCR CDR3. TCRdb re-called the multiplex PCR reads through MiXCR, storing one row per CDR3 protein. The data contain about 260,000 distinct CDR3 sequences, 25% to 30% of them singletons. The sample taken for sequencing was blood. The receptors here all came from a middle-aged man with Graves' hyperthyroidism that later progressed to Graves' ophthalmopathy.

This clonotype was detected many times. The DNA for the CDR3 is TGTGCCAGCAGTTTAGGTTCCAGACGGGGCTCCTACGAGCAGTACTTC. As protein: CASSLGSRRGSYEQYF. This chain joins TRBV12-3 or TRBV12-4 and TRBJ2-7; TRBD2 is a possible D gene (5 bases). Trimming shortened V by 1 base and J by 0 bases, and 13 bases separated the two germline ends. The length of the CDR3 is 16 residues.

In its sample, this clonotype was seen many times. V and J are TRBV19 and TRBJ2-7; 10 bases agree with TRBD1. This CDR3 has 15 amino acids. CDR1 is LNHDA, CDR2 SQIVND, per germline (reference sequence). Germline trimming cut 5 bases from V and 3 bases from J; bases unmatched to any gene: 7. The CDR3 region is CASSLTGTGDYEQYF. DNA for the CDR3: TGTGCCAGTAGTCTCACCGGGACAGGGGACTACGAGCAGTACTTC.

The sample holds a few counts of this clonotype. The V call is TRBV29-1, the J call TRBJ2-7, with TRBD1 identical over 8 bases. V lost 3 bases and J lost 6; bases outside the gene matches: 7. Germline values: CDR1 SQVTM, CDR2 ANQGSEA. CDR3 length: 13 residues. The CDR3 DNA follows: TGCAGCGTTGATGGCCAGGGGGCAAGCGAGCAGTACTTC. Protein product: CSVDGQGASEQYF.

This clonotype has more than one count but fewer than ten. The V and J genes are TRBV6-5 and TRBJ2-5; D gene unclear. CDR1 and CDR2 from the germline V gene are MNHEY and SVGAGI. The length of the CDR3 is 14 residues. The V and J ends lost 4 bases and 0 bases respectively, with 9 bases between them. The CDR3 DNA reads as TGTGCCAGCAGTTCCCCTGTAGACCAAGAGACCCAGTACTTC. Its translation: CASSSPVDQETQYF.

The rearrangement uses TRBV5-1 and TRBJ2-5; tentative D call: TRBD2 (5 bases). The CDR3 is 12 amino acids. Looked up from germline, CDR1 is SGHRS and CDR2 is YFSETQ. V was pared by 7 bases and J by 4 bases, with 11 bases between. CDR3 nucleotide sequence: TGCGCCAGCTCGCGGGCAGCAGAGACCCAGTACTTC. It codes for CASSRAAETQYF.

This clonotype showed up many times. The genes are TRBV7-2 and TRBJ2-1; TRBD2 agrees at 7 bases. J gave up 0 bases and V 5 bases, and 13 bases lay outside the gene matches. The CDR3 has 18 residues. Looked up from germline, CDR1 is SGHTA and CDR2 is FQGNSA. The CDR3 coding sequence is TGTGCCAGCAGCCTACTAGCGCTCCACGAAAGCTCCTACAATGAGCAGTTCTTC. This sequence encodes CASSLLALHESSYNEQFF.

This clonotype has at least ten counts. The chain couples TRBV29-1 to TRBJ2-5; D might be TRBD2 (6 bases). This CDR3 has 13 amino acids. Germline values: CDR1 SQVTM, CDR2 ANQGSEA. V lost 5 bases and J 2 bases, leaving 12 bases between the germline ends. The CDR3 bases are TGCAGCGTTCGAGGGGACTTTCAAGAGACCCAGTACTTC. Residues: CSVRGDFQETQYF. Supplemented by reference TRBV29-1 and TRBJ2-5, the full variable domain reads SAVISQKPSRDICQRGTSLTIQCQVDSQVTMMFWYRQQPGQSLTLIATANQGSEATYESGFVIDKFPISRPNLTFSTLTVSNMSPEDSSIYLCSVRGDFQETQYFGPGTRLLVL.

This clonotype was counted many times. The CDR3 DNA is TGCAGTGCTAGAGATTACACCGGGACAGGGAAACAGCCCCAGCATTTT. As protein: CSARDYTGTGKQPQHF. The chain uses TRBV20-1 and TRBJ1-5, with TRBD1 matching over 9 bases. Trimming took 0 bases from V and 7 from J; bases not matched to a gene: 10. The germline V gene has CDR1 DFQATT and CDR2 SNEGSKA (reference sequence). The CDR3 is made up of 16 amino acids.

This clonotype was seen many times. The chain couples TRBV5-1 to TRBJ2-2, with 8 bases identical to TRBD2. CDR1 is SGHRS, CDR2 YFSETQ, per germline. J was trimmed by 4 bases and V by 0 bases; bases with no gene match: 14. The CDR3 runs 19 residues. The CDR3 sequence is CASSLVWLAGRATTGELFF. The CDR3 DNA reads as TGCGCCAGCAGCTTGGTATGGCTAGCGGGCAGGGCGACCACCGGGGAGCTGTTTTTT.

This clonotype was seen ten or more times. The chain has TRBV6-1 and TRBJ1-5; possibly TRBD1 for D (5 bases). With 7 bases removed from V and 5 bases from J, the gap between germline ends came to 15 bases. The CDR3 is 14 residues long. Germline CDR1 MNHNS, CDR2 SASEGT. In nucleotides, the CDR3 is TGTGCCAGCAAGGTGCCGGGGCTGGATCAGCCCCAGCATTTT. This sequence encodes CASKVPGLDQPQHF.

At least ten counts were recorded for this clonotype. This chain uses TRBV6-2 or TRBV6-3 with TRBJ2-5; 13 nucleotides line up with TRBD2. This CDR3 contains 16 residues. Germline V gene sequence: CDR1 MNHEY, CDR2 SVGEGT. The ends lost 2 bases at V and 7 bases at J; junction bases unmatched: 7. CDR3 protein: CASSYPGLAGSGTQYF. The CDR3 bases are TGTGCCAGCAGTTACCCGGGACTAGCGGGGTCCGGGACCCAGTACTTC.

This clonotype showed up many times. This chain uses TRBV27 with TRBJ1-2, with a weak D call TRBD1 (6 bases). This CDR3 has 18 amino acids. The V gene lost 5 bases and the J gene lost 0 bases, with 22 bases spanning the gap. The V gene's germline CDR1 is MNHEY and CDR2 SMNVEV (reference sequence). CDR3 nucleotide sequence: TGTGCCAGCAGTCCACGAAACCGGGGGACACCTACTAACTATGGCTACACCTTC. Its translation is CASSPRNRGTPTNYGYTF.

This chain links TRBV6-2 or TRBV6-3 with TRBJ2-5; 9 nucleotides agree with TRBD1. Germline CDR1 MNHEY, CDR2 SVGEGT. V lost 5 bases and J lost 2; bases outside the gene matches: 12. This CDR3 has 17 amino acids. The CDR3 nucleotides are TGTGCCAGCAGTCTACCAAACAGGGGGCAACGGCAAGAGACCCAGTACTTC. Translating gives CASSLPNRGQRQETQYF.

The chain joins TRBV25-1 to TRBJ2-2; D perhaps matches TRBD2 (6 bases). CDR3 length: 14 residues. Germline CDR1 reads MGHDK; CDR2 reads SYGVNS. V was trimmed by 6 bases and J by 5 bases, leaving 13 bases between them. CDR3 bases: TGTGCCAGCAGAGCTCTAGCGACAACCGGGGAGCTGTTTTTT. Its translation is CASRALATTGELFF.

The chain combines TRBV6-2 or TRBV6-3 with TRBJ2-5, with a possible D match to TRBD1 (5 bases). The CDR3 has 13 amino acids. Germline CDR1 is MNHEY and CDR2 is SVGEGT. V dropped 8 bases and J dropped 4 bases, with 14 bases sitting between them. The CDR3 region has the DNA TGTGCCAGCCGGAAGGGGTATGGAGAGACCCAGTACTTC. It is translated as CASRKGYGETQYF.

This clonotype was detected only a few times. V usage is TRBV28 and J usage is TRBJ2-5, with 8 bases matching TRBD1. The junction had 4 bases not matched to a gene; V was cut back by 4 bases and J by 0 bases. CDR3 length equals 15 residues. Germline CDR1 and CDR2: MDHEN and SYDVKM. CDR3 residues: CASSWTGKNQETQYF. CDR3 nucleotides: TGTGCCAGCAGTTGGACAGGGAAAAACCAAGAGACCCAGTACTTC.

The chain joins TRBV5-1 to TRBJ2-5; 8 bases fit TRBD2. This CDR3 spans 16 amino acids. Germline V gene lookup returns CDR1 SGHRS and CDR2 YFSETQ. J lost 6 bases, V lost 3 bases, and 13 bases had no gene match. CDR3 loop: CASSSPYLREAQTQYF. DNA for the CDR3: TGCGCCAGCAGCTCCCCTTACTTGCGGGAGGCACAGACCCAGTACTTC. Full variable domain (remainder filled in from reference TRBV5-1 and TRBJ2-5): KAGVTQTPRYLIKTRGQQVTLSCSPISGHRSVSWYQQTPGQGLQFLFEYFSETQRNKGNFPGRFSGRQFSNSRSEMNVSTLELGDSALYLCASSSPYLREAQTQYFGPGTRLLVL.

This clonotype was seen many times. This chain joins TRBV7-3 and TRBJ2-5, with a tentative D call TRBD2 (6 bases). The CDR3 sequence is 16 residues long. CDR1 and CDR2 (germline): SGHTA, FQGTGA. Trimming removed 5 bases from V and 1 base from J, with 17 bases in between. CDR3 nucleotide sequence: TGTGCCAGCAGCCCCCGGGGGAACTTGGCCCAAGAGACCCAGTACTTC. This codes for CASSPRGNLAQETQYF.

This clonotype was seen repeatedly, ten times or more. J is TRBJ2-7 and V is TRBV15; D ambiguous. Germline values: CDR1 LNHNV, CDR2 YYDKDF (reference sequence). The CDR3 loop spans 12 amino acids. V was trimmed by 5 bases and J by 0 bases, leaving 5 bases between them. CDR3 sequence reads: CATSHPSYEQYF. The CDR3 DNA reads TGTGCCACCAGCCACCCCTCCTACGAGCAGTACTTC.

This clonotype was picked up many times. The rearrangement uses TRBV6-1 and TRBJ2-2; D remains unclear. Germline values: CDR1 MNHNS, CDR2 SASEGT. V was clipped by 3 bases and J by 1 base, with 3 bases between them. The CDR3 has 13 amino acids. The CDR3 DNA is TGTGCCAGCAGTGACAGGAACACCGGGGAGCTGTTTTTT. It is translated as CASSDRNTGELFF.

Many counts were recorded for this clonotype. The chain is built from TRBV4-1 and TRBJ2-7; 10 nucleotides agree with TRBD1. The junction had 4 bases not matched to a gene; V was cut back by 3 bases and J by 2 bases. In germline, CDR1 is MGHRA, CDR2 YSYEKL. The CDR3 spans 15 residues. The CDR3 protein is CASSQGQGTPYEQYF. The CDR3 DNA reads TGCGCCAGCAGCCAGGGACAGGGGACCCCCTACGAGCAGTACTTC.

This clonotype has a count of ten or more. The genes are TRBV15 and TRBJ2-7; 9 bases line up with TRBD1. This CDR3 has 13 residues. V shed 5 bases and J 6 bases; nucleotides not matched to a gene: 5. CDR1 and CDR2 from the germline V gene are LNHNV and YYDKDF (reference sequence). CDR3 sequence: CATSRTGDGEQYF. CDR3 nucleotide sequence: TGTGCCACCAGCCGGACAGGGGATGGCGAGCAGTACTTC.

The chain links TRBV12-3 or TRBV12-4 to TRBJ2-7; D gene unclear. The CDR3 contains 14 residues. V lost 7 bases to trimming and J lost 0 bases, with 13 bases between them. The CDR3 is CASTSTAISYEQYF. CDR3 nucleotides: TGTGCCAGCACTTCGACTGCTATCTCCTACGAGCAGTACTTC.

The sample holds many counts of this clonotype. The rearrangement uses TRBV4-1 and TRBJ2-5; D remains ambiguous. The CDR3 covers 13 residues. Germline values: CDR1 MGHRA, CDR2 YSYEKL. V was trimmed by 3 bases and J by 9 bases, leaving 14 bases between them. The CDR3 protein is CASSHEILVPQYF. CDR3 in DNA: TGCGCCAGCAGCCATGAGATCCTTGTTCCCCAGTACTTC.

This clonotype was picked up many times. The V call is TRBV19, the J call TRBJ2-7; tentatively, D is TRBD1 (6 bases). Germline-derived CDR1 and CDR2 are LNHDA and SQIVND (reference sequence). The CDR3 consists of 14 residues. V was cut by 3 bases and J by 3 bases, with 12 bases left in between. The CDR3 DNA follows: TGTGCCAGTAGTATTTCTGGGACATACTACGAGCAGTACTTC. Its protein is CASSISGTYYEQYF.

This clonotype was picked up many times. V is TRBV6-2 or TRBV6-3 and J is TRBJ2-5; 7 nucleotides align to TRBD2. CDR1 is MNHEY and CDR2 is SVGEGT in the germline V gene. V lost 7 bases to trimming and J lost 4 bases; unmatched junction nucleotides: 6. This CDR3 comprises 13 residues. The CDR3 DNA sequence: TGTGCCAGCACCCGACTAGCAGGAGAGACCCAGTACTTC. Translating gives CASTRLAGETQYF.

This clonotype appeared many times. CDR3: CASSYSRTPSGYTF. The CDR3 DNA follows: TGTGCCAGCAGTTACTCGAGGACACCGAGTGGCTACACCTTC. The chain employs TRBV6-5 and TRBJ1-2, with D perhaps matching TRBD1 (5 bases). Germline V CDR1 and CDR2: MNHEY, SVGAGI. This CDR3 has 14 residues. V dropped 0 bases and J dropped 7 bases, with 12 bases sitting between them.